This T cell receptor (beta chain) was sequenced for a study of blood T cell repertoires in COVID-19. For the study at large: The origin of the acute and convalescent COVID-19 samples was the United States, Italy and Spain. The analysed material was cDNA or gDNA that came from T cells, B-cell-depleted T cells, or PBMCs.

The CDR3 length is 15 residues. Germline V gene sequence: CDR1 LGHDT, CDR2 YNNKEL (reference sequence). The V gene end was trimmed by 1 base and the J gene end by 0 bases; junction bases not matched to a gene: 2. This clone appeared many times. In the original processing: Amplification of reference gene primers was used by the study to estimate nucleated cell counts. Assay: immunoSEQ multiplex PCR; the TCRdb copy retains only in-frame clones and omits some. V, J and clone size were drawn from that table, and D and trimming were deduced from the DNA. The data show roughly 80,000 clones, with roughly 80% seen just once and 7.5% to 10% held by the top ten.

Sequenced sample: peripheral blood. V is TRBV3-1 (or the pseudogene TRBV3-2) and J is TRBJ2-7, with 8 nucleotides matching TRBD2. The source is a human donor in a cohort sampled during active COVID-19. The CDR3 DNA reads as TGTGCCAGCAGCCAAGGAGGACTAGCCTCCTACGAGCAGTACTTC. Amino acid sequence: CASSQGGLASYEQYF.